Presented here are 23 T cell receptor beta chains from one specimen sequenced in a study of Graves' ophthalmopathy and Graves' hyperthyroidism. Amplified material comprised TCR beta CDR3 regions derived from RNA transcripts. Second-round multiplex PCR came after first-round RT-PCR with HTBI primers. TCRdb ran MiXCR on the multiplex PCR reads and lists one entry per CDR3 protein. The sample has around 1,200,000 distinct CDR3 sequences; about 38% are singletons. The sample consisted of peripheral blood or thyroid tissue (not recorded which). The receptors originated from an adult man with Graves' hyperthyroidism.

A few counts support this clonotype. The chain recombines TRBV6-5 with TRBJ2-5; 8 bases agree with TRBD1. This CDR3 comprises 15 residues. Trimming cost V 5 bases and J 4 bases; bases outside gene matches: 9. Per the germline V gene, CDR1 is MNHEY and CDR2 is SVGAGI. The CDR3 region is CASSTIPGQGETQYF. The CDR3 DNA sequence: TGTGCCAGCAGTACCATCCCCGGACAGGGAGAGACCCAGTACTTC.

The V gene is TRBV20-1, the J gene TRBJ1-1; the D gene is possibly TRBD1 (6 bases). Per the germline V gene, CDR1 is DFQATT and CDR2 is SNEGSKA (reference sequence). The CDR3 contains 10 residues. V lost 6 bases and J lost 7, with 9 bases in between. Written as DNA, the CDR3 is TGCAGTGCCGGACAGTTTGAAGCTTTCTTT. The encoded protein is CSAGQFEAFF.

To note about this clonotype: A read error may explain this, as a much larger clone is one base away. This chain uses TRBV20-1 with TRBJ1-1; D is undetermined. Per germline, CDR1 DFQATT and CDR2 SNEGSKA (reference sequence). The CDR3 sequence is 14 residues long. Deletions cut 2 bases from V and 1 base from J, with 11 bases between. CDR3 sequence reads: CSARKTGSNTEAFF. The CDR3 region has the DNA TGCAGTGCTAGAAAGACGGGATCGAACACTGAAGCTTTCTTT.

This clonotype has only a few counts. The rearrangement joins TRBV7-9 to TRBJ2-7; weak D call: TRBD1 (5 bases). Germline CDR1 SEHNR, CDR2 FQNEAQ (reference sequence). The ends were cut back, 5 bases at V and 0 bases at J, with 17 bases in the middle. The CDR3 is 16 residues long. CDR3 sequence (DNA): TGTGCCAGCAGCCAAGATTGGGGCGGCAGCTCCTACGAGCAGTACTTC. This codes for CASSQDWGGSSYEQYF.

This chain links TRBV19 with TRBJ2-5; 7 bases match TRBD1. V dropped 11 bases and J dropped 2; count of bases not matched to a gene: 5. Germline V gene data show CDR1 as LNHDA and CDR2 as SQIVND (reference sequence). The length of the CDR3 is 12 residues. CDR3 nucleotide sequence: TGTGCCTCCGCGACAGGGCAAGAGACCCAGTACTTC. Its translation is CASATGQETQYF.

This rearrangement joins TRBV3-1 to TRBJ2-5; 8 bases line up with TRBD2. Germline V gene sequence: CDR1 LGHDT, CDR2 YNNKEL (reference sequence). Trimming removed 6 bases from V and 4 bases from J; junction bases left unmatched: 4. This CDR3 has 13 residues. The CDR3: CASRGAGGETQYF. For the CDR3, the DNA is TGTGCCAGCAGGGGGGCGGGGGGAGAGACCCAGTACTTC.

This clonotype appeared many times. V is TRBV5-1 and J is TRBJ2-6; D unclear. Germline CDR1 SGHRS, CDR2 YFSETQ. The CDR3 has 13 amino acids. V lost 4 bases and J 13 bases, leaving 15 bases between the germline ends. Written as DNA, the CDR3 is TGCGCCAGCAGCAGTACTGCCTCCTGGGTCCTGACTTTC. Its translation is CASSSTASWVLTF.

The J gene is TRBJ1-1, the V gene TRBV6-5; D gene unclear. In germline, CDR1 is MNHEY, CDR2 SVGAGI. V lost 4 bases and J 0 bases, leaving 12 bases between the germline ends. The CDR3 is 15 residues long. CDR3 nucleotide sequence: TGTGCCAGCAGTTCGTCCGTTGGAGTGAACACTGAAGCTTTCTTT. This translates into CASSSSVGVNTEAFF.

The genes are TRBV10-3 and TRBJ2-7; D may be TRBD1 or TRBD2 (6 bases each). Germline V gene sequence: CDR1 ENHRY, CDR2 SYGVKD. This CDR3 spans 15 amino acids. The V end was cut by 8 bases, the J end by 4 bases, with 21 bases between. The CDR3 nucleotides read TGTGCCATCGCCGAGGACTCGACTAGGGGGTACGAGCAGTACTTC. Encoded protein: CAIAEDSTRGYEQYF.

This clonotype was recorded at least ten times. The chain recombines TRBV12-3 or TRBV12-4 with TRBJ1-1; D is unclear. Trimming pared 5 bases from V and 6 bases from J, leaving 7 bases between. The CDR3 is made up of 11 amino acids. The CDR3 DNA is TGTGCCAGCAGTCGGACGGCTGAAGCTTTCTTT. It yields the protein CASSRTAEAFF.

This clonotype was recorded many times. The chain employs TRBV29-1 and TRBJ1-2, with 8 bases identical to TRBD1. CDR1 and CDR2 from the germline V gene are SQVTM and ANQGSEA. J was trimmed by 4 bases and V by 1 base; bases with no gene match: 8. The length of the CDR3 is 15 residues. CDR3 sequence: CSVEGTGHWSYGYTF. The CDR3 DNA reads TGCAGCGTTGAAGGGACAGGGCATTGGAGCTATGGCTACACCTTC. Filled out from reference TRBV29-1 and TRBJ1-2, the complete variable domain reads SAVISQKPSRDICQRGTSLTIQCQVDSQVTMMFWYRQQPGQSLTLIATANQGSEATYESGFVIDKFPISRPNLTFSTLTVSNMSPEDSSIYLCSVEGTGHWSYGYTFGSGTRLTVV.

About this clonotype: A much larger clone lies one base from this, so it may be a read error. Because the CDR3 is missing its conserved closing phenylalanine or tryptophan, this is likely a read error. V is TRBV19 and J is TRBJ1-1; tentative D call: TRBD1 (5 bases). This CDR3 is built from 15 residues. Germline V gene lookup returns CDR1 LNHDA and CDR2 SQIVND (reference sequence). Deletions cut 5 bases from V and 3 bases from J, with 16 bases between. CDR3 sequence: CASSASGRVDTEAFL. The CDR3 DNA reads as TGTGCCAGTAGTGCTTCAGGGCGGGTAGACACTGAAGCTTTCCTT.

This clonotype was recorded many times. This chain links TRBV14 with TRBJ1-3, with no clear D. V was trimmed by 2 bases and J by 4 bases, leaving 3 bases between them. The CDR3 loop spans 12 amino acids. Germline assignment: CDR1 SGHDN and CDR2 FVKESK. The CDR3 sequence: CASSQLGNTIYF. The CDR3 DNA reads as TGTGCCAGCAGCCAACTGGGAAACACCATATATTTT.

The rearrangement uses TRBV6-5 and TRBJ2-7; 8 bases fit TRBD2. The germline CDR1 and CDR2 sequences are MNHEY and SVGAGI. The CDR3 totals 14 residues. V was pared by 2 bases and J by 6 bases, with 6 bases of the junction left unmatched. The DNA for the CDR3 is TGTGCCAGCAGTTACCAAGCGGGAGTAGGCGAGCAGTACTTC. Encoded protein: CASSYQAGVGEQYF.

In its sample, this clonotype was seen many times. The chain recombines TRBV14 with TRBJ2-5; D perhaps matches TRBD1 (6 bases). This CDR3 has 16 residues. Per germline, CDR1 SGHDN and CDR2 FVKESK. The V end was cut by 0 bases, the J end by 2 bases, with 13 bases between. The CDR3, as DNA: TGTGCCAGCAGCCAAGAGGTTGGGGGCCCTCAAGAGACCCAGTACTTC. Protein sequence: CASSQEVGGPQETQYF.

The chain is built from TRBV2 and TRBJ2-2, with D unclear. V was shortened by 3 bases and J by 8 bases, with 10 bases between the two germline ends. The germline gives CDR1 SNHLY, CDR2 FYNNEI. This CDR3 region has 13 residues. CDR3 residues: CASSDPGLGELFF. In DNA, the CDR3 is TGTGCCAGCAGTGACCCCGGTTTGGGGGAGCTGTTTTTT.

This clonotype was observed a handful of times. This rearrangement joins TRBV20-1 to TRBJ1-5; D is undetermined. There are 16 residues in the CDR3. The germline gives CDR1 DFQATT, CDR2 SNEGSKA (reference sequence). V lost 1 base to trimming and J lost 0 bases, with 13 bases between them. CDR3 sequence: CSARAMNSLSNQPQHF. DNA for the CDR3: TGCAGTGCTAGAGCGATGAATTCCCTTAGCAATCAGCCCCAGCATTTT.

This clonotype was recorded at least ten times. This sequence joins TRBV24-1 and TRBJ2-7; D may match TRBD1 or TRBD2 (5 bases each). With 3 bases removed from V and 6 bases from J, the gap between germline ends came to 8 bases. This CDR3 has 12 amino acids. Germline V gene data show CDR1 as KGHDR and CDR2 as SFDVKD. The CDR3 nucleotides read TGTGCCACCAGTGATGCGAGGGGCGAGCAGTACTTC. It yields the protein CATSDARGEQYF.

The chain combines TRBV30 with TRBJ2-7; TRBD2 matches 8 bases. The germline V gene has CDR1 GTSNPN and CDR2 SVGIG (reference sequence). The CDR3 is 13 amino acids. V was clipped by 1 base and J by 3 bases; unmatched bases: 2. The CDR3 region has the DNA TGTGCCTGGAGTGAGGGACTAGTCTACGAGCAGTACTTC. Translated, it gives CAWSEGLVYEQYF.

This clonotype was detected only once. One end of the junction varies from germline; a read error may be responsible. The chain has TRBV6-6 and TRBJ1-2; 10 bases align to TRBD1. The CDR3 length is 14 residues. In germline, CDR1 is MNHNY, CDR2 SVGAGI (reference sequence). The CDR3 coding sequence is TGTGCCAGCAGTGGACAGGGGGTGAACTGTGGCTACACCTTC. It translates to CASSGQGVNCGYTF.

To note about this clonotype: This clone may be a read error of a much larger clone one base away. The chain carries TRBV6-5 and TRBJ1-2, with D maybe TRBD1 (6 bases). The CDR3 spans 14 residues. Germline V gene sequence: CDR1 MNHEY, CDR2 SVGAGI. CDR3 region: CASGYLQGTGGYTF. CDR3 DNA: TGTGCCAGCGGTTATCTACAGGGAACTGGCGGCTACACCTTC.

This clonotype was counted only a few times. The V and J genes are TRBV20-1 and TRBJ2-7; TRBD1 aligns across 11 bases. The germline V gene has CDR1 DFQATT and CDR2 SNEGSKA (reference sequence). This CDR3 spans 15 amino acids. V shed 5 bases, J shed 0 bases, and the junction held 6 bases outside the gene matches. The CDR3 sequence is CSAGGTGGSSYEQYF. CDR3 sequence (DNA): TGCAGTGCTGGGGGGACAGGGGGAAGCTCCTACGAGCAGTACTTC.

The chain combines TRBV2 with TRBJ1-4; no definite D call. Germline CDR1 SNHLY, CDR2 FYNNEI. This CDR3 spans 13 amino acids. V was cut by 4 bases and J by 8 bases, with 11 bases left in between. The CDR3 sequence: CASSVSIREKLFF. CDR3 sequence (DNA): TGTGCCAGCAGTGTATCCATAAGGGAAAAACTGTTTTTT.